This T cell receptor beta chain appears in the sequencing data of a study of blood T cells in healthy people across ages. Overall study results and limits: Strongly correlated with naive T cell percentage was TCR beta diversity. Higher diversity and more naive CD4+ cells were features of long-lived donors, compared to aged donors.

Through a sample-barcoded 5' primer and a J-beta primer mix, a second PCR was run for roughly 7 to 11 cycles. TCRdb recomputed calls from the 5' RACE reads with MiXCR, one row per CDR3 protein. This sample carries over a million distinct CDR3 sequences, more than 40% of them seen once, and the ten largest clones take 15% to 20%. From germline, CDR1 is MDHEN and CDR2 SYDVKM. There are 11 residues in the CDR3. V dropped 5 bases and J dropped 9 bases, with 10 bases sitting between them. Comment on this clonotype: Its target is not known.

Isolation per sample recovered at least 6.5 million PBMCs. Total RNA extraction produced at least 5 micrograms (per sample) for the study. The clonotype originates from a woman aged 55-75 years in good health. Material for sequencing was blood. The chain combines TRBV28 with TRBJ1-1, with D possibly being TRBD1 (5 bases). CDR3 region: CASSSDSKAFF. The CDR3, as DNA: TGTGCCAGCAGTAGTGACAGTAAAGCTTTCTTT.